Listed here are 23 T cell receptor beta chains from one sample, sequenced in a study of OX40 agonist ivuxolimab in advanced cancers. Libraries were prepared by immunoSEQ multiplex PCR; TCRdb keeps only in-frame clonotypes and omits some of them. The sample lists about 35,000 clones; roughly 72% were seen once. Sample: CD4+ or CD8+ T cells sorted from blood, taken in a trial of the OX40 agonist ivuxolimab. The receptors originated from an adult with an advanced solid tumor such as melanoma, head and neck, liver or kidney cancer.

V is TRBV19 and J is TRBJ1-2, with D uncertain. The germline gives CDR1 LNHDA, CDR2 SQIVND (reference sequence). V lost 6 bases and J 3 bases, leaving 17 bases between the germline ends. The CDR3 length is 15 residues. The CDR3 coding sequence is TGTGCCAGTAGACTGGGCGAATGGGGAGACTATGGCTACACCTTC. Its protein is CASRLGEWGDYGYTF. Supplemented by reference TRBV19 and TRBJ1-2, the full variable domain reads DGGITQSPKYLFRKEGQNVTLSCEQNLNHDAMYWYRQDPGQGLRLIYYSQIVNDFQKGDIAEGYSVSREKKESFPLTVTSAQKNPTAFYLCASRLGEWGDYGYTFGSGTRLTVV.

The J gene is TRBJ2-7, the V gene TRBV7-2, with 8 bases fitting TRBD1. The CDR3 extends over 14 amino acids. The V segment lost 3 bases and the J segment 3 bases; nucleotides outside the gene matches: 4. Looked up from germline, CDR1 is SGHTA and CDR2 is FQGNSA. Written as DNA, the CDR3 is TGTGCCAGCAGCTTGCGGACAGGGAACTACGAGCAGTACTTC. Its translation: CASSLRTGNYEQYF.

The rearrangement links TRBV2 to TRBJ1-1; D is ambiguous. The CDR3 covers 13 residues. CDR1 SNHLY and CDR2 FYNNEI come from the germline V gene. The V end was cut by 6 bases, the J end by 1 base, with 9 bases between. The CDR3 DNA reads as TGTGCCAGCAGATCTGACGGGAACACTGAAGCTTTCTTT. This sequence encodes CASRSDGNTEAFF.

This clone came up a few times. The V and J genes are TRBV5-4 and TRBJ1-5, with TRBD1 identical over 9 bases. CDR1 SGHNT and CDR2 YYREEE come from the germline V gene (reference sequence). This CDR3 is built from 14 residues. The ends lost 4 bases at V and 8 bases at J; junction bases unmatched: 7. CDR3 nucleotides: TGTGCCAGCAGCACAGGGGGCGCGTTGGAGCCCCAGCATTTT. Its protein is CASSTGGALEPQHF.

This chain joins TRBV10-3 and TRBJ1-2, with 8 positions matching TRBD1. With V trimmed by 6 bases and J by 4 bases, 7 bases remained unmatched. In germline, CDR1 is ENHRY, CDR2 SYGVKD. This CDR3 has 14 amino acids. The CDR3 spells CAIRATGDSYGYTF. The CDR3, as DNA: TGTGCCATCAGGGCGACAGGGGATAGCTATGGCTACACCTTC.

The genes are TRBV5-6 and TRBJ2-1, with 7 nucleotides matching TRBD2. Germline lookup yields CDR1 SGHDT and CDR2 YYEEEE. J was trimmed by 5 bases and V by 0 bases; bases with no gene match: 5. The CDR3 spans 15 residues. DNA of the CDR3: TGTGCCAGCAGCTTGGGGGGACTAAACCACAATGAGCAGTTCTTC. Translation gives CASSLGGLNHNEQFF.

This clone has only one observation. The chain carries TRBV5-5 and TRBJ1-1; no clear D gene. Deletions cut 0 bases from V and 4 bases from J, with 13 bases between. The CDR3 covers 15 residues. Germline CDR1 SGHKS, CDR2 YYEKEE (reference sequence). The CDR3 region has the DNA TGTGCCAGCAGCTTGGAGGGAGGCCGGGCCACTGAAGCTTTCTTT. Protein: CASSLEGGRATEAFF.

CDR3 residues: CASSFPSGGLSTDTQYF. The CDR3 nucleotides read TGTGCCAGCAGCTTCCCTAGCGGGGGACTTAGCACAGATACGCAGTATTTT. V is TRBV5-4 and J is TRBJ2-3, with 10 positions matching TRBD2. Looked up from germline, CDR1 is SGHNT and CDR2 is YYREEE (reference sequence). V gave up 2 bases and J gave up 0 bases; unmatched junction bases: 6. This CDR3 contains 17 residues. Full variable domain (outside the CDR3, taken from reference TRBV5-4 and TRBJ2-3): ETGVTQSPTHLIKTRGQQVTLRCSSQSGHNTVSWYQQALGQGPQFIFQYYREEENGRGNFPPRFSGLQFPNYSSELNVNALELDDSALYLCASSFPSGGLSTDTQYFGPGTRLTVL.

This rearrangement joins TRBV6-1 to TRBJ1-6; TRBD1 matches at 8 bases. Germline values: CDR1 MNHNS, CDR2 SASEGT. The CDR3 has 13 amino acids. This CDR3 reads CAGGQGYNSPLHF. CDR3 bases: TGTGCGGGAGGACAGGGCTATAATTCACCCCTCCACTTT.

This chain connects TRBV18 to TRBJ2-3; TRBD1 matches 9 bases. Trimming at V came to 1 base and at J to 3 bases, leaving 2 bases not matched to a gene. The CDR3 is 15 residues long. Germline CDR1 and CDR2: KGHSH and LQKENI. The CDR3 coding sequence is TGTGCCAGCTCACCACTAGGGACAGGGACAGATACGCAGTATTTT. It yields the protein CASSPLGTGTDTQYF. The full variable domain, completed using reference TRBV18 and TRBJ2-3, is NAGVMQNPRHLVRRRGQEARLRCSPMKGHSHVYWYRQLPEEGLKFMVYLQKENIIDESGMPKERFSAEFPKEGPSILRIQQVVRGDSAAYFCASSPLGTGTDTQYFGPGTRLTVL.

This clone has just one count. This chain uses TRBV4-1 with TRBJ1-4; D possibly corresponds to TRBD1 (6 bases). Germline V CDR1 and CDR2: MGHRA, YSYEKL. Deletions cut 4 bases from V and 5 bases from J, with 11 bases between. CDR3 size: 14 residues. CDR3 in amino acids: CASSPRDKNEKLFF. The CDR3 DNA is TGCGCCAGCAGCCCCCGGGACAAGAATGAAAAACTGTTTTTT.

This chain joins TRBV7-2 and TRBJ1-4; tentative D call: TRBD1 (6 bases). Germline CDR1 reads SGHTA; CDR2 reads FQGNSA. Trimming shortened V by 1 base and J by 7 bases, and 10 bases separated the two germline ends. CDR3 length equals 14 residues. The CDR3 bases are TGTGCCAGCAGCTTAGGGCAGGGGATTGAAAAACTGTTTTTT. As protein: CASSLGQGIEKLFF.

This CDR3 reads CASGHNYGYTF. CDR3 bases: TGTGCCAGCGGACACAACTATGGCTACACCTTC. The rearrangement joins TRBV5-6 to TRBJ1-2; weak D call: TRBD1 (5 bases). The CDR3 extends over 11 amino acids. Germline CDR1 and CDR2: SGHDT and YYEEEE. Between the trimmed V and J ends, which lost 7 bases and 2 bases, there was a span of 6 bases. The full variable domain, its missing parts supplied by reference TRBV5-6 and TRBJ1-2, is DAGVTQSPTHLIKTRGQQVTLRCSPKSGHDTVSWYQQALGQGPQFIFQYYEEEERQRGNFPDRFSGHQFPNYSSELNVNALLLGDSALYLCASGHNYGYTFGSGTRLTVV.

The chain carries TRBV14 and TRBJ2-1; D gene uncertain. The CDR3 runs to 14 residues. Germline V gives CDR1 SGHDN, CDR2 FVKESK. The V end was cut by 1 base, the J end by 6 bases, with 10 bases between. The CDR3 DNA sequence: TGTGCCAGCAGCCAAGGTCTATATTCCAATGAGCAGTTCTTC. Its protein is CASSQGLYSNEQFF. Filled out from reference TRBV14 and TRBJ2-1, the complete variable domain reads EAGVTQFPSHSVIEKGQTVTLRCDPISGHDNLYWYRRVMGKEIKFLLHFVKESKQDESGMPNNRFLAERTGGTYSTLKVQPAELEDSGVYFCASSQGLYSNEQFFGPGTRLTVL.

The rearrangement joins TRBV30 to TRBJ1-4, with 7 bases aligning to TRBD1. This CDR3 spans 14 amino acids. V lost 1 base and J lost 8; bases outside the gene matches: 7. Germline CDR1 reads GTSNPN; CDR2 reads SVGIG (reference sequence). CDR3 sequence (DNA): TGTGCCTGGAGTGGGGCAGGGGGGGAAGAAAAACTGTTTTTT. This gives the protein CAWSGAGGEEKLFF.

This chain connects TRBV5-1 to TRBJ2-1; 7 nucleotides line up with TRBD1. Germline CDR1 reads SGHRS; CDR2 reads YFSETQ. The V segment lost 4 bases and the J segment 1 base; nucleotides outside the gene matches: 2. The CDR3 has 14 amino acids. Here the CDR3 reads CASSTGQSYNEQFF. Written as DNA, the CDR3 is TGCGCCAGCAGCACGGGACAGTCCTACAATGAGCAGTTCTTC.

CDR3 region: CASSSQGDLTGQPQHF. CDR3 in DNA: TGTGCCAGCAGCTCCCAGGGCGACCTGACAGGGCAGCCCCAGCATTTT. The chain links TRBV7-2 to TRBJ1-5; 7 nucleotides match TRBD1. In germline, CDR1 is SGHTA, CDR2 FQGNSA. Unmatched junction bases numbered 13, after V lost 4 bases and J lost 7 bases. This CDR3 contains 16 residues.

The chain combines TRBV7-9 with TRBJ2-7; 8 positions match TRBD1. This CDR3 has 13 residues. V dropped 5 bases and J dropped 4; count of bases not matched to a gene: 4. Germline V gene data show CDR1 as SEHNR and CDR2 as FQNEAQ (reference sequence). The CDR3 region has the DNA TGTGCCAGCAGCCTAACAGGGGGGTACGAGCAGTACTTC. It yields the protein CASSLTGGYEQYF.

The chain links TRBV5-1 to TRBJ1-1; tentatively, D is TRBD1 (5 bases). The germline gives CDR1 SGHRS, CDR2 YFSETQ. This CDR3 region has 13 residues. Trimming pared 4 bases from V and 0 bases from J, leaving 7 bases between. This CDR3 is CASSRTLNTEAFF. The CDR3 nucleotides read TGCGCCAGCAGCCGGACACTGAACACTGAAGCTTTCTTT.

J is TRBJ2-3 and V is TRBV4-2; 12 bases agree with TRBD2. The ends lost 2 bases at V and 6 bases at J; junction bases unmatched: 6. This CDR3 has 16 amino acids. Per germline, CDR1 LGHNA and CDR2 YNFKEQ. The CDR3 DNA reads TGTGCCAGCAGCCAACAACTAGCGGGGGGTGTGGATACGCAGTATTTT. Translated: CASSQQLAGGVDTQYF.

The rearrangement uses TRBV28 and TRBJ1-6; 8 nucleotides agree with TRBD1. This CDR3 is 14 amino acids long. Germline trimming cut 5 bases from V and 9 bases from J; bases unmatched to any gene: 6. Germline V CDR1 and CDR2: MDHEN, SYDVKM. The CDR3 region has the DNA TGTGCCAGCAGTGGGACAGGTCTATCTTCACCCCTCCACTTT. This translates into CASSGTGLSSPLHF.

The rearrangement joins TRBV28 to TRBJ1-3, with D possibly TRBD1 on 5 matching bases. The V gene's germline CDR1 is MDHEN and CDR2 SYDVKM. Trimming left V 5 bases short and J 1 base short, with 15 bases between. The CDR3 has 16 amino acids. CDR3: CASSPLGGASGNTIYF. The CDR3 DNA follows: TGTGCCAGCAGTCCTCTGGGAGGGGCATCTGGAAACACCATATATTTT.

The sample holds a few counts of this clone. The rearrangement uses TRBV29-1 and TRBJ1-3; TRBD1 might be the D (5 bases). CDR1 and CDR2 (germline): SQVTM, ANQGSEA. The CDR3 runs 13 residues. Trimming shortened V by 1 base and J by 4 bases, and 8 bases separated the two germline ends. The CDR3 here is CSVEGNRGNTIYF. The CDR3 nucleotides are TGCAGCGTTGAAGGCAACAGGGGAAACACCATATATTTT.